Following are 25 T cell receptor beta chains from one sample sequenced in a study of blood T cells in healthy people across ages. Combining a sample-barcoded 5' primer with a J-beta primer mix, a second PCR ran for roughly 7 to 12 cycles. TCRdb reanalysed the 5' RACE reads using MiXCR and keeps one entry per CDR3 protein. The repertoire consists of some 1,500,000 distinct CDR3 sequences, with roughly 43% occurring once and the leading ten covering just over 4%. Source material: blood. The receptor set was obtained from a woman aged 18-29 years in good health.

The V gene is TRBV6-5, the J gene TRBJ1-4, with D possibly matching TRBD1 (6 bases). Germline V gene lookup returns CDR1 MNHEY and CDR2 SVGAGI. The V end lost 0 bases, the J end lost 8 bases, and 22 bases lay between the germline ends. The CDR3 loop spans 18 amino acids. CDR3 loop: CASSYSTSLGGSTEKLFF. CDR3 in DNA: TGTGCCAGCAGTTACTCGACTTCTCTGGGGGGCTCGACGGAAAAACTGTTTTTT.

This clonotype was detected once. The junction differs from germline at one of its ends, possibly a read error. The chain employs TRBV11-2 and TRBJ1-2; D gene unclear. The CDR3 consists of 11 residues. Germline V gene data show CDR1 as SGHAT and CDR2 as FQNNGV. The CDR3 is CACSLGYGYTF. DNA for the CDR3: TGTGCCTGCAGCCTGGGCTATGGCTACACCTTC.

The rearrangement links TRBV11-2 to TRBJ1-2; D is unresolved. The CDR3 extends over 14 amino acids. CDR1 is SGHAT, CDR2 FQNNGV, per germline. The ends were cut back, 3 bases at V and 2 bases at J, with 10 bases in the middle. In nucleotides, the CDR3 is TGTGCCAGCAGCTTCACGGTTAGCAACTATGGCTACACCTTC. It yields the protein CASSFTVSNYGYTF.

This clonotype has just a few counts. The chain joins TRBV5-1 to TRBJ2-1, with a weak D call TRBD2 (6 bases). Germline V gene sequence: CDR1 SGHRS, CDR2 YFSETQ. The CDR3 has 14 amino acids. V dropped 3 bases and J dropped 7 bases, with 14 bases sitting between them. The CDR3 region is CASSSLGTANEQFF. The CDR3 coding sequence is TGCGCCAGCAGCTCGTTGGGGACTGCGAATGAGCAGTTCTTC.

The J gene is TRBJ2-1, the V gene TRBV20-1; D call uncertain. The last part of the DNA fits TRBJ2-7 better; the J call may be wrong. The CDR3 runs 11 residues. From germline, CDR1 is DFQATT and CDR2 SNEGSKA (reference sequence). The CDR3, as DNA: TGCAGTGCTACACACTACAATGAGCAGTACTTC. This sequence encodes CSATHYNEQYF.

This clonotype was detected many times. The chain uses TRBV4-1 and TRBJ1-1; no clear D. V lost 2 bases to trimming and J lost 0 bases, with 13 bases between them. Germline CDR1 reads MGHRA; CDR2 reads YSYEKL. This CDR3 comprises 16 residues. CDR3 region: CASSQLRRSLNTEAFF. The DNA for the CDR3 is TGCGCCAGCAGCCAACTACGGAGGTCCCTGAACACTGAAGCTTTCTTT.

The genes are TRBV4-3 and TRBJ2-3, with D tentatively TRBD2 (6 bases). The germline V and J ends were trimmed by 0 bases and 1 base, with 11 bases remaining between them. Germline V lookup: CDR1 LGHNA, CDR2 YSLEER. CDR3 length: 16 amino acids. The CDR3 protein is CASSQDIQRGTDTQYF. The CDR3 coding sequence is TGCGCCAGCAGCCAAGATATTCAGCGGGGCACAGATACGCAGTATTTT.

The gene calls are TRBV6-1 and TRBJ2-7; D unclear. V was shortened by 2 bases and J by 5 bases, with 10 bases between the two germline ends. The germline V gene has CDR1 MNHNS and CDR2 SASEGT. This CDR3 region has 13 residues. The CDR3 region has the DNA TGTGCCAGCAGTGAAAACCGACTGGACGAGCAGTACTTC. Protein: CASSENRLDEQYF.

CDR3 amino acids: CASSEWSGINTEAFF. DNA of the CDR3: TGTGCCAGCAGTGAATGGTCGGGGATCAACACTGAAGCTTTCTTT. V gene TRBV6-1 combines with J gene TRBJ1-1; D gene ambiguous. Germline-derived CDR1 and CDR2 are MNHNS and SASEGT. The CDR3 is made up of 15 amino acids. V lost 2 bases, J lost 2 bases, and 12 bases lay in between.

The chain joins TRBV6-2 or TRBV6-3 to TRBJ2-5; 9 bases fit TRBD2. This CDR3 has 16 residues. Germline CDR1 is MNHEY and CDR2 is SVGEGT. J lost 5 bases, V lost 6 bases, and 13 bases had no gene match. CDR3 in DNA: TGTGCCAGCAGATCCCCGGGACTAGCAAGGTCGGAGACCCAGTACTTC. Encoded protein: CASRSPGLARSETQYF.

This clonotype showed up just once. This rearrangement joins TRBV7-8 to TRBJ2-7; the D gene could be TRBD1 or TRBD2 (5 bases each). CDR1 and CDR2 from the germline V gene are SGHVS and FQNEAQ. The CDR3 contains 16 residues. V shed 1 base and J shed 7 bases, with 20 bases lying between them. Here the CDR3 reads CASSLELGVSYNEQYF. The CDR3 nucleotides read TGTGCCAGCAGCTTAGAGTTGGGGGTCTCCTACAATGAGCAGTACTTC.

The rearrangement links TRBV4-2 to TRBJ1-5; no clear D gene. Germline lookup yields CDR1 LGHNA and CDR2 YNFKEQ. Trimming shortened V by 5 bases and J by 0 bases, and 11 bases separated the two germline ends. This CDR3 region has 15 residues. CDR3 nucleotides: TGTGCCAGCAGCGGAGAGGGATATAGCAATCAGCCCCAGCATTTT. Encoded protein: CASSGEGYSNQPQHF.

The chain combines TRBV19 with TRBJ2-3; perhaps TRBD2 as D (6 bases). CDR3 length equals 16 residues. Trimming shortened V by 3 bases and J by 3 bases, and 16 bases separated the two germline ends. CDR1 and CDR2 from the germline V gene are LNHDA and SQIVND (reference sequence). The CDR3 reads CASSIVTGVRTDTQYF. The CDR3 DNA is TGTGCCAGTAGTATCGTAACGGGAGTACGGACAGATACGCAGTATTTT.

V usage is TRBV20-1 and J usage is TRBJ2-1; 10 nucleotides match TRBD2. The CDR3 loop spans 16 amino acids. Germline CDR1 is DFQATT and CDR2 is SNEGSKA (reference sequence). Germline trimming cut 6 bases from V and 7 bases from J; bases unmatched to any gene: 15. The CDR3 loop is CSAPNARAGGKNEQFF. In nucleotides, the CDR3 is TGCAGTGCCCCGAACGCCCGAGCGGGGGGGAAGAATGAGCAGTTCTTC.

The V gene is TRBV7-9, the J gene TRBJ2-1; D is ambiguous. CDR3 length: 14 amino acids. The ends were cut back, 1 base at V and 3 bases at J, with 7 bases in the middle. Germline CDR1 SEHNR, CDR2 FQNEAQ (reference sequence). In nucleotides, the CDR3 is TGTGCCAGCAGCTTAGGGTCGAACTACAATGAGCAGTTCTTC. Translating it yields CASSLGSNYNEQFF.

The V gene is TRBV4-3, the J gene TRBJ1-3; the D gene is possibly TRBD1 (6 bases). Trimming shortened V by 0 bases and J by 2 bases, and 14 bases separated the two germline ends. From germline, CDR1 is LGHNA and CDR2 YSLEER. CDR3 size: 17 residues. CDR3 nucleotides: TGCGCCAGCAGCCAAGATCCACGGACAGACACTGGAAACACCATATATTTT. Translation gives CASSQDPRTDTGNTIYF.

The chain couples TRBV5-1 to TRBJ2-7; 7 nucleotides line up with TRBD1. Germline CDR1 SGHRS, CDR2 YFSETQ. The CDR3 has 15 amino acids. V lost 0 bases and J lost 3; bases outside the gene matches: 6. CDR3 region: CASSLVAGGFYEQYF. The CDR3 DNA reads TGCGCCAGCAGCTTGGTCGCAGGGGGTTTCTACGAGCAGTACTTC.

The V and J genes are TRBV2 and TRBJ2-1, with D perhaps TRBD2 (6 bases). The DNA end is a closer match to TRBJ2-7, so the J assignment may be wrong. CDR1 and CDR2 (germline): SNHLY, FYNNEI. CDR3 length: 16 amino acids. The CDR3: CASSEYGGSSYNEQYF. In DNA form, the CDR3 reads TGTGCCAGCAGTGAATATGGGGGGTCCTCCTACAATGAGCAGTACTTC.

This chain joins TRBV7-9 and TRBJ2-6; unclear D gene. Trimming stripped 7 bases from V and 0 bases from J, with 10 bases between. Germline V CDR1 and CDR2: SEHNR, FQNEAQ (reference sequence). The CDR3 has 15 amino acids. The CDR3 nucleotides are TGTGCCAGCACGTCGCCTATCTCTGGGGCCAACGTCCTGACTTTC. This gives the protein CASTSPISGANVLTF.

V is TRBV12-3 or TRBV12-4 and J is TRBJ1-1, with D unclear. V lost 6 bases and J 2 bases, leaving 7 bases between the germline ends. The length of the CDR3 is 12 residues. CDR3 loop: CASSVHNTEAFF. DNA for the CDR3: TGTGCCAGCAGCGTCCATAACACTGAAGCTTTCTTT.

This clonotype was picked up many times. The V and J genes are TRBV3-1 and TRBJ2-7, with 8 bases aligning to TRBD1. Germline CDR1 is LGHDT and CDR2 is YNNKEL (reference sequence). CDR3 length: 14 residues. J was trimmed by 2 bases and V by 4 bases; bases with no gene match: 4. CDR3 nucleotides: TGTGCCAGCAGCCGCGGGACAGGTACCTACGAGCAGTACTTC. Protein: CASSRGTGTYEQYF.

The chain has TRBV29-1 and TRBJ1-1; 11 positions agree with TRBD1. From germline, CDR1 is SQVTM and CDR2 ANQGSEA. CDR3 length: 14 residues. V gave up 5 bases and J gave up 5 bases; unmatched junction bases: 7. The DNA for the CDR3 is TGCAGCGTTCCTAGGACAGGGGGCATAACTGAAGCTTTCTTT. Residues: CSVPRTGGITEAFF.

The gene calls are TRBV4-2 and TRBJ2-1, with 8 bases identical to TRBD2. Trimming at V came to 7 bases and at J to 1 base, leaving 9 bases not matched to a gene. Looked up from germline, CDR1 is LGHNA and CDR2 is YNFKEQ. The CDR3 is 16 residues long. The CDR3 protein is CASIAVAGGSYNEQFF. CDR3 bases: TGTGCCAGCATCGCAGTGGCGGGGGGATCCTACAATGAGCAGTTCTTC.

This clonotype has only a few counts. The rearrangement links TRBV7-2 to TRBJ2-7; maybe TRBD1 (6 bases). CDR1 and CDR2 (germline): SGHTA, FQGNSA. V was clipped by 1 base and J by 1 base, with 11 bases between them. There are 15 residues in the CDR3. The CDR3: CASSLEGQSSYEQYF. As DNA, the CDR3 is TGTGCCAGCAGCTTAGAAGGACAGAGTTCCTACGAGCAGTACTTC.

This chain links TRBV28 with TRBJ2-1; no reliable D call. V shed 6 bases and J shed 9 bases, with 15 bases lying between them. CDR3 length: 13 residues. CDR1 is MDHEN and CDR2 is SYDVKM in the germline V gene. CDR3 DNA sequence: TGTGCCAGCAGCCACGCGGTTGAGAGTGAGCAGTTCTTC. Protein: CASSHAVESEQFF.